This T cell receptor beta chain originates from a study of PD-1 blockade in classical Hodgkin lymphoma. Study-wide results and caveats: In newly diagnosed patients, baseline TCR diversity was reportedly below that of healthy donors. The authors have not defined what causes the repertoire differences, possibly disease activity or prior therapy.

Note on this clone: The target antigen is unknown.

CDR1 is SEHNR, CDR2 FQNEAQ, per germline (reference sequence). V trimming: 5 bases; J trimming: 15 bases; junction bases outside the gene matches: 7. CDR3 length: 11 residues. Method: immunoSEQ multiplex PCR; TCRdb's copy keeps in-frame clones and lacks some. The sample lists 9,000 to 10,000 clones; approximately 90% were seen once. Specified time point: newly diagnosed, previously untreated cHL patient sample. Negative selection with magnets was how CD8+ T cells were isolated from the thawed PBMCs. Comparators were PBMCs taken from newly diagnosed, untreated classical Hodgkin lymphoma. The source material was CD8+ T cells from blood. This chain links TRBV7-9 with TRBJ2-3, with 8 bases identical to TRBD2. This TCR derives from a human donor with classical Hodgkin lymphoma. In DNA, the CDR3 is TGTGCCAGCAGCGCCACAGCGGGAGTTTATTTT. This codes for CASSATAGVYF.